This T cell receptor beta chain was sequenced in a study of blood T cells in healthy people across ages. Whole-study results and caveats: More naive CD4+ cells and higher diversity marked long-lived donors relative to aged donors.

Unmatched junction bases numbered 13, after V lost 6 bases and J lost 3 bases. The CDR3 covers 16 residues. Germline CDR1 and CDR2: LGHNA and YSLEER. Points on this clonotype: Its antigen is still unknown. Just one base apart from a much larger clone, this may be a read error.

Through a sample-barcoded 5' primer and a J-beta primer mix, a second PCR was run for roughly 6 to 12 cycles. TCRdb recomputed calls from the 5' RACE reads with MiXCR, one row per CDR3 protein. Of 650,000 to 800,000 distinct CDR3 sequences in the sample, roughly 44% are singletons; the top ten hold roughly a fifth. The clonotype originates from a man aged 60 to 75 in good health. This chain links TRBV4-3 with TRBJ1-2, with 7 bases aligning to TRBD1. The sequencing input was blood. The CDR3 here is CASSHPRGKTDYGYTF. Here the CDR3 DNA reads TGCGCCAGCAGTCACCCCAGGGGGAAAACAGACTATGGCTACACCTTC.